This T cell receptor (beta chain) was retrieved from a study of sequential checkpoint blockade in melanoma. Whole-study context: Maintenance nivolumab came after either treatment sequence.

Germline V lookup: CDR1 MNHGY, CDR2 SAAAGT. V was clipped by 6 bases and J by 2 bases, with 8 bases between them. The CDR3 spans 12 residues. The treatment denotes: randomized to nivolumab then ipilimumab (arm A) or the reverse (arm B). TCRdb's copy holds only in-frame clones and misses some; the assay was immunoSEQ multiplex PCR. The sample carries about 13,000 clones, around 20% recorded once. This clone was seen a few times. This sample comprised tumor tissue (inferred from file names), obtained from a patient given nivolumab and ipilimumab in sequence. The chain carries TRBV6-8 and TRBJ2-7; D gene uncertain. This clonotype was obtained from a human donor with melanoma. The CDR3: CASSQAPYEQYF. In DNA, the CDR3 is TGTGCCAGCAGCCAAGCACCCTACGAGCAGTACTTC.